This T cell receptor (beta chain) was sequenced during a study of metastatic and nonmetastatic thyroid tumors. This clone was recorded a few times. Via MiXCR, TCRdb re-called the PCR reads. Of over 15,000 clones in the sample, 31% were seen once. Germline V CDR1 and CDR2: SGHAT, FQNNGV. Unmatched junction bases numbered 7, after V lost 4 bases and J lost 2 bases. The CDR3 length is 15 residues. All patients were treatment-naive before thyroid surgery. Material for sequencing was blood. V usage is TRBV11-2 and J usage is TRBJ2-7, with 8 positions matching TRBD1. This sequence originates from a female donor with papillary thyroid cancer or a benign thyroid nodule (not recorded which). Some clones in this sample may be carry-over from other donors' samples. This chain's CDR3 is CASSSIKTGAYEQYF. CDR3 sequence (DNA): TGTGCCAGCAGCTCGATAAAGACAGGGGCCTACGAGCAGTACTTC.